This T cell receptor beta chain was captured by sequencing in a study of cytomegalovirus exposure and HLA in healthy donors. Study-level results: Indistinguishable V segments such as TRBV6-2 and TRBV6-3 were excluded. In a later analysis, specific HLA alleles were associated with about 18,000 TCR beta sequences at a 0.05 false discovery rate. Most CMV-associated TCR beta chains appeared HLA-restricted in a later analysis.

A few counts support this clone. Its antigen is undetermined. V lost 3 bases, J lost 4 bases, and 9 bases lay in between. Germline CDR1 and CDR2: SGHRS and YFSETQ. The CDR3 runs to 13 residues. Primers: 60 Vbeta forward and 13 Jbeta reverse. Under the authors' procedure: Later, 80 million or so unique TCR beta chains were counted in an analysis, and approximately 10 million of them were shared. Only in-frame clones appear in the TCRdb table, and some are missing; sequencing was by immunoSEQ multiplex PCR. V, J and clone size are those of that table, while D and trimming were read from the DNA. The sample yields under 200,000 clones, less than 90% seen once.

The sample was PBMCs. The V and J genes are TRBV5-1 and TRBJ2-3, with D hard to call. The receptor's source is a man aged 18 to 35 in good health and CMV-seronegative. CDR3 DNA sequence: TGCGCCAGCAGCTCTACTGGTGCAGATACGCAGTATTTT. It yields the protein CASSSTGADTQYF.